Presented here are 23 T cell receptor beta chains from one specimen sequenced in a study of blood T cell repertoires in COVID-19. The protocol was immunoSEQ multiplex PCR, while the TCRdb copy is restricted to in-frame clones and leaves out a portion. The sample includes around 100,000 clones, approximately 85% of them seen just once. The sequenced sample consisted of peripheral blood. Source of these receptors: a woman aged 60-70 years with COVID-19, enrolled during active disease.

This chain joins TRBV21-1 and TRBJ2-4; TRBD1, as called in the table, went unchecked against the DNA. TRBV21-1 is a pseudogene locus. The CDR3 has 19 amino acids. CDR3 nucleotide sequence: TGTGCCAGCAGCCCCCGGACAGGGAGAAGTAACCTAGCCAAAAACATTCAGTACTTC. This translates into CASSPRTGRSNLAKNIQYF.

This clone was observed a single time. The chain is built from TRBV27 and TRBJ1-2, with a tentative D call TRBD1 (6 bases). In germline, CDR1 is MNHEY, CDR2 SMNVEV (reference sequence). The CDR3 extends over 18 amino acids. V shed 6 bases and J shed 4 bases, with 27 bases lying between them. CDR3 nucleotide sequence: TGTGCCAGCAGCCAAACAGCACCAGGGGACATCGAGCGCTATGGCTACACCTTC. It translates to CASSQTAPGDIERYGYTF.

This chain joins TRBV7-3 and TRBJ2-1, with TRBD1 as a possible D gene (6 bases). Trimming pared 4 bases from V and 5 bases from J, leaving 9 bases between. This CDR3 is 13 amino acids long. The V gene's germline CDR1 is SGHTA and CDR2 FQGTGA. CDR3 sequence reads: CASSSDRNNEQFF. The CDR3 DNA reads as TGTGCCAGCAGCTCGGACAGAAACAATGAGCAGTTCTTC.

The chain joins TRBV19 to TRBJ1-1; no clear D gene. Trimming cost V 5 bases and J 0 bases, with 10 bases left between them. The germline V gene encodes CDR1 LNHDA and CDR2 SQIVND (reference sequence). This CDR3 contains 14 residues. In nucleotides, the CDR3 is TGTGCCAGTAGTCAGTCGTTAATGAACACTGAAGCTTTCTTT. Its protein is CASSQSLMNTEAFF.

This chain uses TRBV18 with TRBJ2-2, with D hard to call. The germline gives CDR1 KGHSH, CDR2 LQKENI. V was trimmed by 3 bases and J by 0 bases, leaving 11 bases between them. The CDR3 totals 16 residues. The CDR3 nucleotides are TGTGCCAGCTCACCGCTCGACACCGCGAACACCGGGGAGCTGTTTTTT. Translated: CASSPLDTANTGELFF.

The chain links TRBV6-1 to TRBJ2-7; possible D gene TRBD2, 6 bases. Germline-derived CDR1 and CDR2 are MNHNS and SASEGT. CDR3 size: 14 residues. V lost 2 bases and J 3 bases, leaving 11 bases between the germline ends. The DNA of the CDR3 is TGTGCCAGCAGTGAAAGCGGGCAGGACTACGAGCAGTACTTC. It translates to CASSESGQDYEQYF.

This chain uses TRBV6-1 with TRBJ2-7; weak D call: TRBD2 (6 bases). Germline V gene data show CDR1 as MNHNS and CDR2 as SASEGT. The CDR3 runs 16 residues. With 3 bases removed from V and 0 bases from J, the gap between germline ends came to 15 bases. CDR3 sequence reads: CASSDPGGLSSYEQYF. For the CDR3, the DNA is TGTGCCAGCAGTGACCCCGGGGGTCTTAGCTCCTACGAGCAGTACTTC.

The rearrangement uses TRBV4-1 and TRBJ2-1, with TRBD2 identical over 10 bases. The CDR3 extends over 17 amino acids. The germline gives CDR1 MGHRA, CDR2 YSYEKL. Trimming took 1 base from V and 5 from J; bases not matched to a gene: 8. The CDR3 is CASSQAGSSGGHNEQFF. Written as DNA, the CDR3 is TGCGCCAGCAGCCAAGCGGGGTCTAGCGGGGGCCACAATGAGCAGTTCTTC.

The chain links TRBV5-6 to TRBJ1-5, with TRBD1 as a possible D gene (6 bases). Germline assignment: CDR1 SGHDT and CDR2 YYEEEE. This CDR3 region has 16 residues. Trimming shortened V by 1 base and J by 5 bases, and 16 bases separated the two germline ends. DNA for the CDR3: TGTGCCAGCAGCTTGTGGAGTGGGGGCACCTATCAGCCCCAGCATTTT. Translated, it gives CASSLWSGGTYQPQHF.

The genes are TRBV27 and TRBJ2-7; weak D call: TRBD1 (5 bases). The V gene lost 6 bases and the J gene lost 1 base, with 22 bases spanning the gap. Germline-derived CDR1 and CDR2 are MNHEY and SMNVEV (reference sequence). The CDR3 totals 17 residues. CDR3 coding DNA: TGTGCCAGCAGCCTGGGCAGGACATTTCCGTCGTCCTACGAGCAGTACTTC. It specifies CASSLGRTFPSSYEQYF.

The V gene is TRBV19, the J gene TRBJ1-2, with D perhaps TRBD1 (5 bases). This CDR3 has 16 amino acids. V was clipped by 4 bases and J by 6 bases, with 21 bases between them. The germline CDR1 and CDR2 sequences are LNHDA and SQIVND (reference sequence). The CDR3 DNA reads TGTGCCAGTAGTAGGAAAACCGCAGACAGTATACATGGCTACACCTTC. Its translation: CASSRKTADSIHGYTF.

This clone was detected only once. This chain connects TRBV3-1 (or the pseudogene TRBV3-2) to TRBJ1-2; 8 nucleotides agree with TRBD1. Germline lookup yields CDR1 LGHDT and CDR2 YNNKEL (reference sequence). V was pared by 3 bases and J by 6 bases, with 9 bases of the junction left unmatched. The CDR3 has 15 residues. The CDR3 protein is CASSQLPQGEDGYTF. CDR3 in DNA: TGTGCCAGCAGCCAGCTCCCACAGGGGGAGGATGGCTACACCTTC.

The J gene is TRBJ2-1, the V gene TRBV14, with 7 bases lining up with TRBD1. The junction had 13 bases not matched to a gene; V was cut back by 3 bases and J by 5 bases. CDR3 length: 17 residues. Per the germline V gene, CDR1 is SGHDN and CDR2 is FVKESK. CDR3: CASSHIGTDGTHNEQFF. Here the CDR3 DNA reads TGTGCCAGCAGCCACATCGGGACAGACGGCACCCACAATGAGCAGTTCTTC.

This rearrangement joins TRBV10-3 to TRBJ1-1; D is perhaps TRBD1 (5 bases). Germline loops: CDR1 ENHRY, CDR2 SYGVKD. V was clipped by 4 bases and J by 0 bases, with 9 bases between them. The CDR3 totals 14 residues. CDR3 coding DNA: TGTGCCATCAGTGGGGGGGGTATGAACACTGAAGCTTTCTTT. Encoded protein: CAISGGGMNTEAFF.

In nucleotides, the CDR3 is TGTGCCAGCAGCCATTCCCAAGGTCTAGCGGGGGGGCTTGGCACAGATACGCAGTATTTT. Amino acid sequence: CASSHSQGLAGGLGTDTQYF. V and J are TRBV3-1 (or the pseudogene TRBV3-2) and TRBJ2-3, with TRBD2 matching over 12 bases. Germline V gene sequence: CDR1 LGHDT, CDR2 YNNKEL (reference sequence). CDR3 length: 20 residues. The junction had 14 bases not matched to a gene; V was cut back by 3 bases and J by 1 base.

V usage is TRBV7-3 and J usage is TRBJ2-2; 10 bases agree with TRBD2. Looked up from germline, CDR1 is SGHTA and CDR2 is FQGTGA. The CDR3 has 16 residues. After removal of 5 bases from V and 2 bases from J, the junction contained 5 bases not matched to a gene. The CDR3 protein is CASSPTSGENTGELFF. The CDR3 nucleotides read TGTGCCAGCAGCCCAACTAGCGGGGAAAACACCGGGGAGCTGTTTTTT.

The CDR3 reads CASNTKGPGAYEQYF. In DNA, the CDR3 is TGTGCCAGCAACACTAAGGGTCCGGGAGCCTACGAGCAGTACTTC. The J gene is TRBJ2-7, the V gene TRBV27, with D tentatively TRBD2 (6 bases). This CDR3 region has 15 residues. CDR1 is MNHEY, CDR2 SMNVEV, per germline (reference sequence). Trimming cost V 7 bases and J 2 bases, with 18 bases left between them.

This clone has more than one count but fewer than ten. V is TRBV11-2 and J is TRBJ2-7; tentatively, D is TRBD2 (6 bases). The CDR3 runs to 15 residues. V was trimmed by 5 bases and J by 3 bases, leaving 17 bases between them. CDR1 and CDR2 from the germline V gene are SGHAT and FQNNGV. The DNA for the CDR3 is TGTGCCAGCAGCCGGGACTCCGGCTCTCTCTACGAGCAGTACTTC. Its protein is CASSRDSGSLYEQYF.

This chain joins TRBV6-5 and TRBJ2-3, with 7 nucleotides matching TRBD2. This CDR3 has 16 amino acids. CDR1 MNHEY and CDR2 SVGAGI come from the germline V gene. V shed 0 bases, J shed 0 bases, and the junction held 3 bases outside the gene matches. The CDR3, as DNA: TGTGCCAGCAGTTACTCGTGGGGGGGGAGCACAGATACGCAGTATTTT. This gives the protein CASSYSWGGSTDTQYF.

J is TRBJ1-1 and V is TRBV6-2 or TRBV6-3; D unclear. CDR1 and CDR2 from the germline V gene are MNHEY and SVGEGT. Trimming pared 6 bases from V and 0 bases from J, leaving 11 bases between. This CDR3 contains 14 residues. This CDR3 is CASSLTRLNTEAFF. The CDR3 DNA sequence: TGTGCCAGCAGCTTGACAAGATTGAACACTGAAGCTTTCTTT.

V usage is TRBV6-4 and J usage is TRBJ1-1, with D possibly TRBD1 on 6 matching bases. The CDR3 consists of 15 residues. The V gene's germline CDR1 is MRHNA and CDR2 SNTAGT. Trimming took 4 bases from V and 5 from J, leaving 17 bases between them. CDR3 nucleotide sequence: TGTGCCAGCAGTGCCTCACAGGGTGCTGATACTGAAGCTTTCTTT. It specifies CASSASQGADTEAFF.

The V call is TRBV5-1, the J call TRBJ1-6, with 10 bases that match TRBD1. Germline CDR1 is SGHRS and CDR2 is YFSETQ. Losses at the gene ends were 4 bases for V and 6 bases for J; bases not matched to a gene: 10. There are 17 residues in the CDR3. In nucleotides, the CDR3 is TGCGCCAGCAGCCCCGGGACAGGGGTTGGTAGTAATTCACCCCTCCACTTT. Translation: CASSPGTGVGSNSPLHF.

For the CDR3, the DNA is TGTGCCACCAGGGGCCTTATCCGGGATACGCAGTATTTT. Translated, it gives CATRGLIRDTQYF. The V gene is TRBV19, the J gene TRBJ2-3; maybe TRBD1 (6 bases). From germline, CDR1 is LNHDA and CDR2 SQIVND (reference sequence). The V end lost 10 bases, the J end lost 6 bases, and 17 bases lay between the germline ends. The CDR3 covers 13 residues. Drawing the rest from reference TRBV19 and TRBJ2-3, the complete variable domain is DGGITQSPKYLFRKEGQNVTLSCEQNLNHDAMYWYRQDPGQGLRLIYYSQIVNDFQKGDIAEGYSVSREKKESFPLTVTSAQKNPTAFYLCATRGLIRDTQYFGPGTRLTVL.